This T cell receptor (beta chain) is from a study of blood T cell repertoires in COVID-19. Study in general: From the United States, Italy and Spain came samples of acute and convalescent COVID-19.

Per the original data handling: Estimation of nucleated cell counts relied on the amplification of reference gene primers. TCRdb's copy holds only in-frame clones and misses some; the assay was immunoSEQ multiplex PCR. That table supplies the V and J calls and clone size; D and trimming were determined from the DNA. Found here are around 70,000 clones, around 93% of them singletons; the top ten hold around 4.7%. Germline V CDR1 and CDR2: SGHRS, YFSETQ. V gave up 4 bases and J gave up 3 bases, with 4 bases separating them. This CDR3 has 12 residues. Sequences were obtained from peripheral blood. The clonotype originates from a woman in her fifties or sixties with active COVID-19. This chain connects TRBV5-1 to TRBJ2-2; D ambiguous. The CDR3 nucleotides are TGCGCCAGCAGCCTTTACACCGGGGAGCTGTTTTTT. Protein sequence: CASSLYTGELFF.